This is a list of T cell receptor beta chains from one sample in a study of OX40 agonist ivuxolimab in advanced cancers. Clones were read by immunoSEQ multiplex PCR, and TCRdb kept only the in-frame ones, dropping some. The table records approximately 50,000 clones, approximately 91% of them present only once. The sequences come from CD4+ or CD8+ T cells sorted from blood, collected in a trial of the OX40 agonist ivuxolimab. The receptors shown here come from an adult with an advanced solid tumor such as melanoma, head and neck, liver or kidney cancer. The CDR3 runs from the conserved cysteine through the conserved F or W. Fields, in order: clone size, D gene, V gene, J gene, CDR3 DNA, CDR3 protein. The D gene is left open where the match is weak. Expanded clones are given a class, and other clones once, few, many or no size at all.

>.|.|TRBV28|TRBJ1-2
TGTGCCAGCAGTTTTGACGGGAACAAGTATGGCTACACCTTC
CASSFDGNKYGYTF
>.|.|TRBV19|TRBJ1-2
TGTGCCAGTAGTAATCGAGGGACCCCATATGGCTACACCTTC
CASSNRGTPYGYTF
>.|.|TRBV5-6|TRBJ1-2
TGTGCCAGCAGCTTGCGTCGAGGCGATGGCTACACCTTC
CASSLRRGDGYTF
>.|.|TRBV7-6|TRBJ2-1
TGTGCCAGCAGCTTAGGTTGGAGCCGCAATGAGCAGTTCTTC
CASSLGWSRNEQFF
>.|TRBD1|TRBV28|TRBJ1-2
TGTGCCAGCAGTATACAGGGGGCTTTAGGCTACACCTTC
CASSIQGALGYTF
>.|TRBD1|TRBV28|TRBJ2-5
TGTGCCAGCAGCGAGCCGGGACAGGGGGGCTGGGGGGAGACCCAGTACTTC
CASSEPGQGGWGETQYF
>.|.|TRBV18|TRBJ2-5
TGTGCCAGCGGGGAACGACAGGCCCAAGGGGGGGAGCAGTACTTC
CASGERQAQGGEQYF
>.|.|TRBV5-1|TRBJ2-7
TGCGCCAGCAGCTTATACTACGAGCAGTACTTC
CASSLYYEQYF
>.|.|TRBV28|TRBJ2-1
TGTGCCAGCAGAGCGGGACAAAATGAGCAGTTCTTC
CASRAGQNEQFF
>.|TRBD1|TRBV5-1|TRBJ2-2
TGCGCCAGCAGCTTGGCCGGGCAGGGGGTATCCGGGGAGCTGTTTTTT
CASSLAGQGVSGELFF
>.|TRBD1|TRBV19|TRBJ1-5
TGTGCCAGTAATTTGGGACAGTATCAGCCCCAGCATTTT
CASNLGQYQPQHF
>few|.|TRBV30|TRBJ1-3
TGTGCCTGGGAGGTCCAATCTGGAAACACCATATATTTT
CAWEVQSGNTIYF
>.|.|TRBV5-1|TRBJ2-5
TGCGCCAGCGGAACACTTAAGGAAGAGACCCAGTACTTC
CASGTLKEETQYF
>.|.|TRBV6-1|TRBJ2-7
TGTGCCAGCACCTTGGAGGGGTACTCCTACGAGCAGTACTTC
CASTLEGYSYEQYF
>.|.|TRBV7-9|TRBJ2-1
TGTGCCAGCAGCAAGGAAGTACTAGAAGAGCAGTTCTTC
CASSKEVLEEQFF
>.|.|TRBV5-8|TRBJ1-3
TGTGCCAGCAGCTTTGGAGGGTACACCATATATTTT
CASSFGGYTIYF
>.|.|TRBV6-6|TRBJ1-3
TGTGCCAGCAGTTACCAGGGAGTATCTGGAAACACCATATATTTT
CASSYQGVSGNTIYF
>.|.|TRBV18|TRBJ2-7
TGTGCCAGCTCACCCAGAACTGGGGTAGGGGTTTACGAGCAGTACTTC
CASSPRTGVGVYEQYF
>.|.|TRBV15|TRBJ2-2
TGTGCCACCAGCAGAGATCAGCCCGGGGAGCTGTTTTTT
CATSRDQPGELFF
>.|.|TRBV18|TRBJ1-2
TGTGCCAGCTCACCGGAGCCAAGTGTGGATTATGGCTACACCTTC
CASSPEPSVDYGYTF
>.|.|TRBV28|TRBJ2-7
TGTGCCAGCAGGCCAATGGTCGGAGTGGTGTACTTC
CASRPMVGVVYF
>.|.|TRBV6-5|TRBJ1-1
TGTGCCAGCAGTTACGAGAGCCGGGGCACTGAAGCTTTCTTT
CASSYESRGTEAFF
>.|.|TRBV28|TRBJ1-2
TGTGCCAGCAGTTTGTATTCCCCTCGAGGTGGCTACACCTTC
CASSLYSPRGGYTF
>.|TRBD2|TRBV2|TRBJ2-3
TGTGCCAGCTACTGGGCGGGAGGGCCAACAGATACGCAGTATTTT
CASYWAGGPTDTQYF
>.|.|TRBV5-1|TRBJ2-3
TGCGCCAGCAGCTTGGCCGGGGGAGATACGCAGTATTTT
CASSLAGGDTQYF
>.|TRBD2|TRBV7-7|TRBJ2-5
TGTGCTAGCAGCGAATCGGGAGGCCCTCCCTACTTC
CASSESGGPPYF